A selection of T cell receptor beta chains follows, all from one sample in a study of T cell responses to AZD1222 COVID-19 vaccine. TCRdb keeps only in-frame clones here, not all; method: immunoSEQ multiplex PCR. The sample lists 120,000 or so clones; about nine tenths were seen once. Specimen: peripheral blood, collected on day 0 of AZD1222 vaccination. The source of these receptors is an adult in good health. CDR3s include the opening cysteine and the closing phenylalanine or tryptophan. A D gene is named only where the DNA matches it firmly. Size tells how often a clone was seen (once, few, many) or the class of an expanded clone, and some rows leave it out.

J gene,V gene,D gene,clone size,CDR3 protein,CDR3 DNA
TRBJ2-3,TRBV28,.,few,CASSPGGGPSTDTQYF,TGTGCCAGCAGCCCAGGGGGGGGACCTAGCACAGATACGCAGTATTTT
TRBJ2-3,TRBV2,.,.,CASSEGADTQYF,TGTGCCAGCAGTGAAGGTGCAGATACGCAGTATTTT
TRBJ2-3,TRBV12-3/TRBV12-4,.,.,CASSLLVKDTQYF,TGTGCCAGCAGTTTACTAGTCAAAGATACGCAGTATTTT
TRBJ2-5,TRBV3-1/TRBV3-2,TRBD2,.,CASSQERASGGETQYF,TGTGCCAGCAGCCAAGAGAGGGCTAGCGGGGGCGAGACCCAGTACTTC
TRBJ2-2,TRBV15,.,few,CATSRLQIGTGELFF,TGTGCCACCAGCCGCCTACAGATTGGCACCGGGGAGCTGTTTTTT
TRBJ2-3,TRBV6-1,TRBD2,.,CASSDLAGAHETDTQYF,TGTGCCAGCAGTGATTTAGCGGGGGCTCACGAGACAGATACGCAGTATTTT
TRBJ1-4,TRBV6-5,TRBD1,.,CASSFWTGNNEKLFF,TGTGCCAGCAGTTTCTGGACAGGAAATAATGAAAAACTGTTTTTT
TRBJ1-6,TRBV3-1/TRBV3-2,.,.,CASSHPNSPLHF,TGTGCCAGCAGCCACCCTAATTCACCCCTCCACTTT
TRBJ1-1,TRBV28,.,.,CGAGDEAFF,TGTGGAGCGGGGGATGAAGCTTTCTTT
TRBJ1-3,TRBV11-3,TRBD1,.,CASRKTGSSGNTIYF,TGTGCCAGCAGGAAGACAGGGTCCTCTGGAAACACCATATATTTT
TRBJ2-2,TRBV5-1,.,.,CASSLGGNTGELFF,TGCGCCAGCAGCTTGGGGGGGAACACCGGGGAGCTGTTTTTT
TRBJ2-5,TRBV19,TRBD2,.,CASSIGGGTRQETQYF,TGTGCCAGTAGTATAGGAGGGGGGACTAGACAAGAGACCCAGTACTTC
TRBJ1-5,TRBV28,.,.,CASTSGAAQHF,TGTGCCAGCACTTCAGGTGCGGCCCAGCATTTT
TRBJ1-1,TRBV12-5,.,once,CASTTGHWETEAFF,TGTGCTAGTACTACGGGGCATTGGGAAACTGAAGCTTTCTTT
TRBJ1-1,TRBV28,.,.,CASSSTRNRNTEAFF,TGTGCCAGCAGTTCTACAAGGAACCGGAACACTGAAGCTTTCTTT
TRBJ1-3,TRBV13,.,few,CASSLLMGSGNTIYF,TGTGCCAGCAGCTTACTCATGGGCTCTGGAAACACCATATATTTT
TRBJ1-5,TRBV15,TRBD1,.,CATSRDASVSGGLAQPQHF,TGTGCCACCAGCAGAGATGCGTCTGTGTCAGGGGGCTTGGCTCAGCCCCAGCATTTT
TRBJ2-3,TRBV5-1,.,.,CASSFGGSTDTQYF,TGCGCCAGCAGCTTCGGGGGAAGCACAGATACGCAGTATTTT
TRBJ1-3,TRBV11-2,.,.,CASSLNGETVGF,TGTGCCAGCAGCCTAAACGGGGAGACAGTTGGTTTT
TRBJ2-1,TRBV28,.,.,CASTLRTSSYNEQFF,TGTGCCAGCACTTTGAGGACCAGCTCCTACAATGAGCAGTTCTTC
TRBJ1-5,TRBV28,.,.,CASSSSRNPSNQPQHF,TGTGCCAGCAGTTCCTCGAGGAACCCTAGCAATCAGCCCCAGCATTTT
TRBJ1-1,TRBV18,TRBD1,.,CASKERGRTEAFF,TGTGCCAGCAAGGAGAGGGGGCGGACTGAAGCTTTCTTT
TRBJ2-1,TRBV7-9,TRBD1,.,CASSLGQGSDNEQFF,TGTGCCAGCAGCTTGGGACAGGGATCTGACAATGAGCAGTTCTTC
TRBJ2-5,TRBV5-1,.,.,CASSLGGVQETQYF,TGCGCCAGCAGCTTGGGAGGGGTCCAAGAGACCCAGTACTTC
TRBJ2-3,TRBV2,.,.,CASSPRDTQYF,TGTGCCAGCAGTCCGAGGGATACGCAGTATTTT
TRBJ1-5,TRBV28,.,.,CASRDMNQPQHF,TGTGCCAGCCGGGACATGAATCAGCCCCAGCATTTT
TRBJ2-5,TRBV3-1/TRBV3-2,.,.,CASSPGTDGETQYF,TGTGCCAGCAGCCCCGGGACCGACGGAGAGACCCAGTACTTC
TRBJ1-4,TRBV15,TRBD1,.,CATSRLQTGATNEKLFF,TGTGCCACCAGCAGATTACAGACAGGGGCAACTAATGAAAAACTGTTTTTT
TRBJ1-2,TRBV14,.,.,CASSQDWRTDDGYTF,TGTGCCAGCAGCCAAGATTGGAGGACCGACGATGGCTACACCTTC
TRBJ1-5,TRBV2,.,.,CASSESGISNQPQHF,TGTGCCAGCAGTGAATCGGGGATTAGCAATCAGCCCCAGCATTTT
TRBJ2-1,TRBV3-1/TRBV3-2,TRBD2,.,CASSPSGGGGAGEQFF,TGTGCCAGCAGCCCCTCTGGGGGCGGGGGGGCCGGTGAGCAGTTCTTC
TRBJ1-1,TRBV2,.,.,CASSDLEAFF,TGTGCCAGCAGTGACCTTGAAGCTTTCTTT
TRBJ2-6,TRBV7-9,.,.,CASSTAGTRRGYSGANVLTF,TGTGCCAGCAGCACGGCCGGGACCAGAAGGGGGTACTCTGGGGCCAACGTCCTGACTTTC
TRBJ1-5,TRBV2,TRBD1,.,CASSASGGTSNQPQHF,TGTGCCAGCAGCGCGTCAGGGGGTACAAGCAATCAGCCCCAGCATTTT
TRBJ1-2,TRBV29-1,.,.,CSVPSGENYGYTF,TGCAGCGTTCCAAGTGGCGAAAACTATGGCTACACCTTC
TRBJ2-7,TRBV27,.,.,CASSTLGTIGYEQYF,TGTGCCAGCAGTACCCTAGGGACAATCGGCTACGAGCAGTACTTC
TRBJ1-6,TRBV5-1,TRBD1,.,CASSLDGQEDSPLHF,TGCGCCAGCAGCTTGGATGGACAGGAAGATTCACCCCTCCACTTT
TRBJ2-5,TRBV7-9,TRBD2,.,CASRIAGGSFQETQYF,TGTGCCAGCAGGATAGCGGGGGGATCTTTTCAAGAGACCCAGTACTTC
TRBJ1-1,TRBV7-8,TRBD1,.,CASSSGGFSWGDTEAFF,TGTGCCAGCAGCTCAGGGGGGTTCAGTTGGGGAGACACTGAAGCTTTCTTT
TRBJ2-7,TRBV5-6,.,few,CASSLPRESSYEQYF,TGTGCCAGCAGCTTGCCCAGAGAGAGCTCCTACGAGCAGTACTTC
TRBJ1-2,TRBV2,TRBD1,.,CASSPDRGAGYTF,TGTGCCAGCAGTCCTGACAGGGGCGCTGGCTACACCTTC
TRBJ2-2,TRBV5-6,.,few,CASSTPGKLTGILFF,TGTGCCAGCAGCACCCCGGGGAAGCTGACGGGGATCCTGTTTTTT
TRBJ1-3,TRBV18,.,.,CASSVGDGNTIYF,TGTGCCAGCTCAGTAGGGGACGGAAACACCATATATTTT
TRBJ1-2,TRBV5-5,.,.,CASSSAQIPWGYYGYTF,TGTGCCAGCAGCTCCGCCCAGATTCCTTGGGGGTACTATGGCTACACCTTC
TRBJ2-5,TRBV2,TRBD2,once,CASSTGTSGLAETQYF,TGTGCCAGCAGCACCGGGACTAGCGGGCTCGCGGAGACCCAGTACTTC